A selection of T cell receptor delta chains follows, all from one sample in a study of gamma-delta T cells after stem cell transplantation. With CATT, TCRdb re-called clones from the RT-PCR reads. The sample shows 2,500 to 3,500 delta-chain clones, approximately 1.7% of them seen only once. Source material: gamma-delta T cells. The receptors derive from a human donor. It is not recorded whose cells these are; they may come from a transplant donor. CDR3s include the opening cysteine and the closing phenylalanine or tryptophan. The order of the fields is clone size, D gene, J gene, V gene, CDR3 DNA, CDR3 protein. A D gene is named only where the DNA matches it firmly. Clone size appears in some rows only: once, few, many, or a class for an expanded clone.

size: medium-sized; D: TRDD3; J: TRDJ1; V: TRDV3; DNA: TGTGCCTTTTTCCTTCGCCACGCGGGATACGCTGACACCGATAAACTCATCTTT; CDR3: CAFFLRHAGYADTDKLIF
size: medium-sized; D: TRDD3; J: TRDJ1; V: TRDV2; DNA: TGTGCCTGTGACACTGTACTGGGGGATACGTGGGCCCTCCCTAACGAAGCGGACAAGGGTAAACTCATCTTT; CDR3: CACDTVLGDTWALPNEADKGKLIF
size: large; D: NA; J: TRDJ1; V: TRDV2; DNA: TGTGCCTGTGACACCGTGGGATCCAAAGCCGTGTACACCGATAAACTCATCTTT; CDR3: CACDTVGSKAVYTDKLIF
size: NA; D: TRDD3; J: TRDJ1; V: TRDV2; DNA: TGTGCCTGTGACAGTGTACTGGGGGATACGGCCGATAAACTCATCTTT; CDR3: CACDSVLGDTADKLIF
size: few; D: TRDD3; J: TRDJ1; V: TRDV2; DNA: TGTGCCTGTGACGCCTTACTGGGGGTCTACACCGATAAACTCATCTTT; CDR3: CACDALLGVYTDKLIF
size: medium-sized; D: TRDD3; J: TRDJ1; V: TRDV2; DNA: TGTGCCTGTGAGGGGCTGGGGGATACAGGGTACACCGATAAACTCATCTTT; CDR3: CACEGLGDTGYTDKLIF
size: large; D: NA; J: TRDJ1; V: TRDV2; DNA: TGTGCCTGTGACACTCTGCTTCCAACCCGGGGATCTCGTCCCGATAAACTCATCTTT; CDR3: CACDTLLPTRGSRPDKLIF
size: few; D: TRDD3; J: TRDJ3; V: TRDV2; DNA: TGTGCCTGTGACACTCTGACTGGGGGTGCCGCGTCCTGGGACACCCGACAGATGTTTTTC; CDR3: CACDTLTGGAASWDTRQMFF
size: large; D: TRDD3; J: TRDJ1; V: TRDV2; DNA: TGTGCCTGTGACACCATACTGGGGGATACGTATTACACCGATAAACTCATCTTT; CDR3: CACDTILGDTYYTDKLIF
size: medium-sized; D: TRDD3; J: TRDJ1; V: TRDV2; DNA: TGTGCCTGTGACTCGTTACTGGGGGCCCAGTACACCGATAAACTCATCTTT; CDR3: CACDSLLGAQYTDKLIF
size: few; D: TRDD3; J: TRDJ1; V: TRDV2; DNA: TGTGCCTGTGACACCGTAGGGGTCCTACAGGCCGAATATACTGGGGGATTTCGCACCGATAAACTCATCTTT; CDR3: CACDTVGVLQAEYTGGFRTDKLIF
size: few; D: NA; J: TRDJ1; V: TRDV2; DNA: TGTGCCTGTGGCACCCTCGGGACGGCCAACGATAAACGCATCTTT; CDR3: CACGTLGTANDKRIF
size: NA; D: TRDD3; J: TRDJ1; V: TRDV2; DNA: TGTGCCTGTGACGCCATACTGGGGGATACGGTGGACCGTAAACTCATCTTT; CDR3: CACDAILGDTVDRKLIF
size: medium-sized; D: TRDD3; J: TRDJ1; V: TRDV2; DNA: TGTGCCTGTGACAAACTGGGGGACACCGATAAACTCATCTTT; CDR3: CACDKLGDTDKLIF
size: large; D: NA; J: TRDJ1; V: TRDV2; DNA: TGTGCCTGTGACTTTCTGGACACCGATAAACTCATCTTT; CDR3: CACDFLDTDKLIF
size: medium-sized; D: TRDD3; J: TRDJ3; V: TRDV2; DNA: TGTGCCTGTGACACTGGGGGATCCTCCCTCTCCTGGGACACCCGACAGATGTTTTTC; CDR3: CACDTGGSSLSWDTRQMFF
size: medium-sized; D: TRDD3; J: TRDJ1; V: TRDV2; DNA: TGTGCCTGTGACCCCCTAGTACTGGGGGAGTTCACCGATAAACTCATCTTT; CDR3: CACDPLVLGEFTDKLIF
size: NA; D: TRDD3; J: TRDJ1; V: TRDV2; DNA: TGTGCCTGTTATTCGATTACTGGGGGATACAGAATGACCGATAAACTCATCTTT; CDR3: CACYSITGGYRMTDKLIF
size: medium-sized; D: NA; J: TRDJ1; V: TRDV2; DNA: TGTGCCTGTGACACCGTGGGGAATCACACCGATAAACTCATCTTT; CDR3: CACDTVGNHTDKLIF
size: NA; D: TRDD3; J: TRDJ1; V: TRDV2; DNA: TGCGCCTGTGACACCACTGGGGGATACCACCTGTACACCGATAAACTCATCTTT; CDR3: CACDTTGGYHLYTDKLIF
size: once; D: TRDD3; J: TRDJ1; V: TRDV2; DNA: TGTGCCTGTGACCCTTTACTGGGGGATTCGTTCCCGTACACCGATAAACTCATCTTT; CDR3: CACDPLLGDSFPYTDKLIF
size: few; D: TRDD3; J: TRDJ1; V: TRDV2; DNA: TGCGCCTGTGACAGTGTGGGGGATACGCAGTCCGATAAACTCATCTTT; CDR3: CACDSVGDTQSDKLIF
size: large; D: TRDD3; J: TRDJ1; V: TRDV2; DNA: TGTGCCTGTGACACTCTGGGGGATTCCTTGATCACCGATAAACTCATCTTT; CDR3: CACDTLGDSLITDKLIF
size: few; D: TRDD3; J: TRDJ1; V: TRDV2; DNA: TGTGCCTATGACACCGTTTCGACTGGGGGATCTCGTCCCGATAAACTCATCTTT; CDR3: CAYDTVSTGGSRPDKLIF
size: few; D: TRDD3; J: TRDJ1; V: TRDV2; DNA: TGTGCCTGTGACTTACTGGGGGATACGCGGGACACCGATAAGCTCATCTTT; CDR3: CACDLLGDTRDTDKLIF
size: few; D: TRDD3; J: TRDJ1; V: TRDV2; DNA: TGTGCCTGTGACACCGTTGGGGGGGGATCGTACACCGATAAACTCATCTTT; CDR3: CACDTVGGGSYTDKLIF
size: medium-sized; D: TRDD3; J: TRDJ1; V: TRDV2; DNA: TGTGCCTGTGACCCACTGGGGACTGGACCCGATAAACTCATCTTT; CDR3: CACDPLGTGPDKLIF
size: NA; D: NA; J: TRDJ1; V: TRDV2; DNA: TGTGCCTGTGACACCCTACTAGGGGACACCGATAAACTCATCTTT; CDR3: CACDTLLGDTDKLIF
size: large; D: TRDD3; J: TRDJ1; V: TRDV2; DNA: TGTGCCTGTGACTTACTGGGGGACTTCAACACCGATAAACTCATCTTT; CDR3: CACDLLGDFNTDKLIF
size: large; D: TRDD3; J: TRDJ1; V: TRDV2; DNA: TGTGCCTGTGACACGGTGGGGGACCCCGAGGACACCGATAAACTCATCTTT; CDR3: CACDTVGDPEDTDKLIF
size: few; D: TRDD3; J: TRDJ2; V: TRDV1; DNA: TGTGCTCTTGGGGAACCCCCGTTTCCCGGCTACTGGGGGCCTACAGCACAACTCTTCTTT; CDR3: CALGEPPFPGYWGPTAQLFF
size: many; D: TRDD3; J: TRDJ1; V: TRDV2; DNA: TGTGCCTGTGACTTACTGGGGGATTCCACCGATAAACTCATCTTT; CDR3: CACDLLGDSTDKLIF
size: NA; D: TRDD3; J: TRDJ1; V: TRDV2; DNA: TGTGCCTGTGACCGCGTACTGGGGGATACTCAGAACCACGATAAACTCATCTTT; CDR3: CACDRVLGDTQNHDKLIF
size: medium-sized; D: TRDD3; J: TRDJ1; V: TRDV2; DNA: TGTGCCTGTGACGGGATGGGGGATTTGGACACCGATAAACTCATCTTT; CDR3: CACDGMGDLDTDKLIF
size: large; D: TRDD3; J: TRDJ1; V: TRDV2; DNA: TGTGCCTGTGACTACCTTAAGGGGATACGGGGCGACGACACCGATAAACTCATCTTT; CDR3: CACDYLKGIRGDDTDKLIF
size: few; D: TRDD3; J: TRDJ1; V: TRDV2; DNA: TGTGCCTGTGACCCGGTGGTGGGGGATACTCCGTCTGGCGATAAACTCATCTTT; CDR3: CACDPVVGDTPSGDKLIF
size: many; D: NA; J: TRDJ1; V: TRDV3; DNA: TGTGCCTTTAGCCTCACGGTGGCCTTCCCTACACGGGGCGGGGGCACACCGTACACCGATAAACTCATCTTT; CDR3: CAFSLTVAFPTRGGGTPYTDKLIF
size: medium-sized; D: NA; J: TRDJ1; V: TRDV2; DNA: TGTGCCTGTGACATCTTACTCAGGGGAACCACCGATAAACTCATCTTT; CDR3: CACDILLRGTTDKLIF
size: medium-sized; D: TRDD3; J: TRDJ1; V: TRDV2; DNA: TGTGCCTGTGACGGACTGGGGGATACAGCCGATAAACTCATCTTT; CDR3: CACDGLGDTADKLIF
size: NA; D: TRDD3; J: TRDJ1; V: TRDV2; DNA: TGTGCCTGTGACACTCTGGGGGATACGCGGGACACCGATAAACTCATCTTT; CDR3: CACDTLGDTRDTDKLIF
size: few; D: TRDD3; J: TRDJ1; V: TRDV2; DNA: TGTGCCTGCGCCCCACTGGGGGATACGCAAACCGATAAACTCATCTTT; CDR3: CACAPLGDTQTDKLIF
size: NA; D: TRDD3; J: TRDJ2; V: TRDV1; DNA: TGTGCTCTTGGGGAACCCCCGTTTCCCGGCTACTGGGGGCCTACAGCACAACCCTTCTTT; CDR3: CALGEPPFPGYWGPTAQPFF
size: few; D: TRDD3; J: TRDJ3; V: TRDV2; DNA: TGTGCCTGTGACACCCCTGATCCACTACTGGGGGATACGCGGAGCTCCTGGGACACCCGACAGATGTTTTTC; CDR3: CACDTPDPLLGDTRSSWDTRQMFF
size: large; D: TRDD3; J: TRDJ1; V: TRDV2; DNA: TGTGCCTGTGATGCAATACTGGGGGATGCTAGATTCACCGATAAACTCATCTTT; CDR3: CACDAILGDARFTDKLIF
size: medium-sized; D: TRDD3; J: TRDJ1; V: TRDV2; DNA: TGTGCCTGTGACACTCTGGGGGATTCAACCCTCCCATTCACCGATAAACTCATCTTT; CDR3: CACDTLGDSTLPFTDKLIF
size: medium-sized; D: NA; J: TRDJ3; V: TRDV2; DNA: TGTGCCTGTGACACCGCTGGGTCAAGCTCCTGGGACACCCGACAGATGTTTTTC; CDR3: CACDTAGSSSWDTRQMFF